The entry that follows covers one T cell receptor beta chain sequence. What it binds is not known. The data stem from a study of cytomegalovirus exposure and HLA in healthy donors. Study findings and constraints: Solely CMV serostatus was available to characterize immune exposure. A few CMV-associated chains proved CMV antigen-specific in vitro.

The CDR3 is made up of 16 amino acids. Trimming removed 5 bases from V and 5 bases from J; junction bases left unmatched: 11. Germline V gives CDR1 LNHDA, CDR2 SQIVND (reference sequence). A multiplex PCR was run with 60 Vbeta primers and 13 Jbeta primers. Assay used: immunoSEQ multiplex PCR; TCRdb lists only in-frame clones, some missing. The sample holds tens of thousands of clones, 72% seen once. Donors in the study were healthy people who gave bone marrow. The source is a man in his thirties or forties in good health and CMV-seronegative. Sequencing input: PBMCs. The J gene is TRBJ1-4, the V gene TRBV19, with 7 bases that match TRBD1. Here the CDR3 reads CASSPKRGPFNEKLFF. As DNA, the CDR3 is TGTGCCAGTAGTCCCAAAAGGGGGCCTTTCAATGAAAAACTGTTTTTT.